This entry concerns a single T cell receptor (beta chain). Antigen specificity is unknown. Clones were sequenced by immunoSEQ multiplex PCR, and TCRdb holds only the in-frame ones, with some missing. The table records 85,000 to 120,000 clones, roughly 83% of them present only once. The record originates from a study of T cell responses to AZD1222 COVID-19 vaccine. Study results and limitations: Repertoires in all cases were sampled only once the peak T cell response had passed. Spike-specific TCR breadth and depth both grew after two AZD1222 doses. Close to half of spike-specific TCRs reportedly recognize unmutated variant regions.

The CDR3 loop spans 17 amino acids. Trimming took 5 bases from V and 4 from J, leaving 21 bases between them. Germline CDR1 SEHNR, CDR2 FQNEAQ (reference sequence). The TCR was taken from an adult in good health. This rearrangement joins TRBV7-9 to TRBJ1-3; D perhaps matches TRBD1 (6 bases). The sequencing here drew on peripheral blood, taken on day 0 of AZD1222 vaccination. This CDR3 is CASSPRQAGIAGNTIYF. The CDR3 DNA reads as TGTGCCAGCAGCCCGCGACAGGCGGGGATCGCCGGAAACACCATATATTTT.